This T cell receptor (beta chain) was captured by sequencing in a study of T-cell memory formation after mild COVID-19. Study-level results: CD4/CD8 balance characterized clones contracting day 15 to 85, and CD4+ skew characterized later expanders.

One entry per CDR3 protein results from TCRdb running MiXCR on the 5' RACE reads. The sample lists about 180,000 distinct CDR3 sequences, roughly 18% seen once, with roughly 4% in the top ten. The CDR3 spans 12 residues. Germline CDR1 SGHDT, CDR2 YYEEEE. V lost 0 bases and J lost 4, with 4 bases in between. Of note for this clonotype: No antigen is known for it.

The chain recombines TRBV5-6 with TRBJ1-2; D is undetermined. Sequencing was carried out using PBMCs or a T cell subset sorted from them (not recorded which). The TCR comes from a man aged 18 to 30 who had mild COVID-19 (a few samples of this study predate the infection). Cell type and time point are not known. Here the CDR3 DNA reads TGTGCCAGCAGCTTGGGTGGCTATGGCTACACCTTC. Residues: CASSLGGYGYTF.